Listed below are T cell receptor beta chains from one sample, sequenced in a study of cytomegalovirus exposure and HLA in healthy donors. Assay: immunoSEQ multiplex PCR; the TCRdb copy retains only in-frame clones and omits some. Here the sample spans about 190,000 clones, 87% being singletons. The sequenced material came from PBMCs. Receptors originate from a boy younger than 10 in good health and CMV-seronegative. The conserved cysteine and the conserved F or W are not part of the CDR3 here.

j_call v_call cdr3_aa
TRBJ2-1 TRBV4-1 ASSQGLAGGREQF
TRBJ2-2 TRBV7-3 ASSSHLNTGELF
TRBJ2-3 TRBV27 ASSSGLRHTDTQY
TRBJ1-5 TRBV7-9 ASSSQGNQPQH
TRBJ1-4 TRBV5-5 ASSPVPGINEKLF
TRBJ2-5 TRBV7-7 ASSLTAGGGETQY
TRBJ2-3 TRBV18 ASSPIGDTQY
TRBJ2-5 TRBV5-1 ASGLTSGVETQY
TRBJ1-6 TRBV19 ASARDRVNSPLH
TRBJ2-7 TRBV11-2 ASSLLGTGDYEQY
TRBJ2-2 TRBV6-6 ASSLQGTGELF
TRBJ1-1 TRBV2 ASSVNSEVTEAF
TRBJ1-2 TRBV7-9 SSSDLTGYGYT
TRBJ2-7 TRBV5-1 ASSLTDYEQY
TRBJ2-2 TRBV5-6 ASSSQGGERTGELF
TRBJ2-3 TRBV28 ASSPTSGGFTDTQY
TRBJ2-7 TRBV4-1 ASSQEDRGAYEQY
TRBJ1-1 TRBV5-3 ARLRGSTEAF
TRBJ2-5 TRBV2 ASSETGGIRVETQY
TRBJ2-7 TRBV14 ASSQDGAGGGTYEQY
TRBJ2-2 TRBV2 ASMLRAGELF
TRBJ1-4 TRBV25-1 ASRQGNEKLF
TRBJ1-1 TRBV7-3 ASSLNKGQQA
TRBJ1-3 TRBV2 ASSERRNTIY
TRBJ2-7 TRBV4-1 ASSPSGRSRTYEQY
TRBJ1-4 TRBV30 AWTRGLSNEKLF
TRBJ2-7 TRBV4-2 ASSQAAGVSEEQY
TRBJ2-7 TRBV7-8 ASSLGNRDHEQY
TRBJ2-5 TRBV7-9 ASSGGTHEETQY
TRBJ1-3 TRBV7-6 ASSLSLGNTIY
TRBJ2-1 TRBV5-1 ASSLGTSGRAAYNEQF
TRBJ2-7 TRBV10-3 AISESLQAYEQY
TRBJ1-6 TRBV25-1 ASSEVMRGSYNSPLH
TRBJ2-1 TRBV29-1 SVDPGLAGEQF
TRBJ2-7 TRBV7-9 ASTRGGGALYEQY
TRBJ2-3 TRBV19 ASSPAGTDTQY
TRBJ2-2 TRBV28 ASSEASLAGNTGELF
TRBJ1-1 TRBV30 AWSPGEGSEAF
TRBJ1-2 TRBV2 ATHPEADYGYT
TRBJ2-1 TRBV27 ASSSPTGYNEQF
TRBJ1-1 TRBV5-1 ASSLAGTASEAF
TRBJ2-1 TRBV5-1 ASSPGGTATYNEQF
TRBJ2-7 TRBV28 ASNVGSTGEQY
TRBJ2-1 TRBV4-1 ASSLPLREQF
TRBJ1-1 TRBV2 ASSGSLNTEAF
TRBJ2-1 TRBV19 ASSNWGVGEQF